These 14 T cell receptor beta chains were sequenced from one sample in a study of glioma-infiltrating T cells. TCR alpha and beta CDR3 regions were amplified from RNA using iRepertoire nested multiplex PCR. MiXCR, run by TCRdb on the multiplex PCR reads, gives a single entry per CDR3 protein. The data show a few hundred thousand distinct CDR3 sequences, with 41% seen just once and about 12% held by the top ten. The sequencing input was glioma tissue, nonneoplastic brain tissue, or PBMCs (not recorded which). These receptors came from a human donor with low-grade glioma or glioblastoma, undergoing nonglioma brain surgery, or in good health (not recorded which).

The chain employs TRBV5-4 and TRBJ2-5; TRBD2 matches at 13 bases. Looked up from germline, CDR1 is SGHNT and CDR2 is YYREEE (reference sequence). This CDR3 is 17 amino acids long. V gave up 6 bases and J gave up 6 bases; unmatched junction bases: 14. CDR3 sequence (DNA): TGTGCCAGCATCCCTGGCGGACTAGCGGGAGAAGGGAAGACCCAGTACTTC. Protein: CASIPGGLAGEGKTQYF.

This clonotype was found many times. CDR3 sequence reads: CASSSTKETQYF. The CDR3 DNA sequence: TGTGCCAGCAGTTCCACTAAAGAGACCCAGTACTTC. The rearrangement links TRBV6-1 to TRBJ2-5, with D hard to call. V was shortened by 5 bases and J by 3 bases, with 7 bases between the two germline ends. Looked up from germline, CDR1 is MNHNS and CDR2 is SASEGT. The CDR3 length is 12 residues.

This clonotype was picked up many times. V gene TRBV6-1 combines with J gene TRBJ2-2, with TRBD1 matching 8 bases. CDR1 is MNHNS and CDR2 is SASEGT in the germline V gene. After removal of 7 bases from V and 7 bases from J, the junction contained 11 bases not matched to a gene. The CDR3 extends over 15 amino acids. The chain's CDR3 is CASTQDRAGSGELFF. CDR3 nucleotides: TGTGCCAGCACCCAGGACAGGGCGGGGAGCGGGGAGCTGTTTTTT.

A word on this clonotype: The junction departs from germline at one end; a sequencing error may be responsible. CDR3: CASSGPKENYKQYF. The CDR3 coding sequence is TGTGCCAGCAGTGGCCCAAAGGAGAACTACAAGCAGTACTTC. The chain links TRBV12-3 or TRBV12-4 to TRBJ2-7; no definite D call. This CDR3 is built from 14 residues.

The V gene is TRBV18, the J gene TRBJ2-7; D is unresolved. The V end lost 5 bases, the J end lost 5 bases, and 13 bases lay between the germline ends. CDR1 KGHSH and CDR2 LQKENI come from the germline V gene. This CDR3 contains 13 residues. The CDR3 loop reads CASSSPSDDEQYF. In nucleotides, the CDR3 is TGTGCCAGCTCATCCCCCAGCGATGACGAGCAGTACTTC. The full variable domain, with the rest looked up from reference TRBV18 and TRBJ2-7, is NAGVMQNPRHLVRRRGQEARLRCSPMKGHSHVYWYRQLPEEGLKFMVYLQKENIIDESGMPKERFSAEFPKEGPSILRIQQVVRGDSAAYFCASSSPSDDEQYFGPGTRLTVT.

This clonotype turned up a few times. The V gene is TRBV4-2, the J gene TRBJ2-1; the D is unclear. V was trimmed by 2 bases and J by 4 bases, leaving 3 bases between them. CDR3 length: 12 amino acids. The germline CDR1 and CDR2 sequences are LGHNA and YNFKEQ. CDR3: CASSQLYNEQFF. CDR3 nucleotide sequence: TGTGCCAGCAGCCAATTGTACAATGAGCAGTTCTTC.

The chain combines TRBV29-1 with TRBJ2-1; TRBD1 or TRBD2 may be the D gene (6 bases each). Germline assignment: CDR1 SQVTM and CDR2 ANQGSEA. This CDR3 comprises 15 residues. The V end was cut by 7 bases, the J end by 6 bases, with 22 bases between. The CDR3: CSAVGGTPHFNEQFF. CDR3 nucleotides: TGCAGCGCAGTGGGGGGCACGCCGCACTTCAATGAGCAGTTCTTC.

The J gene is TRBJ1-3, the V gene TRBV7-2; D call uncertain. The germline V gene encodes CDR1 SGHTA and CDR2 FQGNSA. The V end lost 3 bases, the J end lost 4 bases, and 10 bases lay between the germline ends. The CDR3 is 14 residues long. CDR3 region: CASSFRREGNTIYF. The CDR3 DNA reads as TGTGCCAGCAGCTTTCGTCGGGAGGGAAACACCATATATTTT.

V usage is TRBV15 and J usage is TRBJ2-1; TRBD2 matches at 12 bases. J lost 6 bases, V lost 9 bases, and 9 bases had no gene match. The CDR3 consists of 15 residues. CDR1 is LNHNV and CDR2 is YYDKDF in the germline V gene (reference sequence). CDR3 nucleotide sequence: TGTGCCACAGCCACCCGGACTAGCGGGGCCAATGAGCAGTTCTTC. This encodes CATATRTSGANEQFF.

This clonotype showed up just a few times. This sequence joins TRBV28 and TRBJ1-5; TRBD1 matches at 10 bases. From germline, CDR1 is MDHEN and CDR2 SYDVKM. This CDR3 has 16 amino acids. V was pared by 7 bases and J by 0 bases, with 6 bases of the junction left unmatched. The CDR3 spells CASNRDRGYSNQPQHF. The CDR3 coding sequence is TGTGCCAGCAATCGGGACAGGGGTTATAGCAATCAGCCCCAGCATTTT.

A single count supports this clonotype. The chain joins TRBV7-6 to TRBJ2-1, with 7 bases aligning to TRBD2. CDR1 is SGHVS, CDR2 FNYEAQ, per germline. V gave up 2 bases and J gave up 0 bases; unmatched junction bases: 13. The CDR3 has 19 amino acids. This CDR3 reads CASSLNPHPSGRSYNEQFF. As DNA, the CDR3 is TGTGCCAGCAGCTTAAACCCCCACCCTAGCGGACGCTCCTACAATGAGCAGTTCTTC.

The chain couples TRBV6-4 to TRBJ1-1; no reliable D call. Between the trimmed V and J ends, which lost 4 bases and 1 base, there was a span of 7 bases. The CDR3 runs to 13 residues. Germline values: CDR1 MRHNA, CDR2 SNTAGT. The DNA of the CDR3 is TGTGCCAGCAGTGCCGTATCGAACACTGAAGCTTTCTTT. This translates into CASSAVSNTEAFF.

In regard to this clonotype: Compared with germline, one end of the junction differs, possibly owing to a read error. V and J are TRBV19 and TRBJ2-1; 8 bases align to TRBD1. This CDR3 comprises 12 residues. CDR1 is LNHDA, CDR2 SQIVND, per germline (reference sequence). Written as DNA, the CDR3 is TGTGCCAGTAGCGACAGGGGCAATGAGAAGTTCTTC. It codes for CASSDRGNEKFF. Using reference TRBV19 and TRBJ2-1 for the parts outside the CDR3, the full variable domain is DGGITQSPKYLFRKEGQNVTLSCEQNLNHDAMYWYRQDPGQGLRLIYYSQIVNDFQKGDIAEGYSVSREKKESFPLTVTSAQKNPTAFYLCASSDRGNEKFFGPGTRLTVL.

The chain uses TRBV6-2 or TRBV6-3 and TRBJ2-1; D is perhaps TRBD2 (5 bases). CDR3 length equals 13 residues. Germline lookup yields CDR1 MNHEY and CDR2 SVGEGT. V dropped 4 bases and J dropped 9 bases, with 13 bases sitting between them. The CDR3 is CASSWAGYGEQFF. The CDR3 bases are TGTGCCAGCAGTTGGGCGGGCTACGGTGAGCAGTTCTTC.